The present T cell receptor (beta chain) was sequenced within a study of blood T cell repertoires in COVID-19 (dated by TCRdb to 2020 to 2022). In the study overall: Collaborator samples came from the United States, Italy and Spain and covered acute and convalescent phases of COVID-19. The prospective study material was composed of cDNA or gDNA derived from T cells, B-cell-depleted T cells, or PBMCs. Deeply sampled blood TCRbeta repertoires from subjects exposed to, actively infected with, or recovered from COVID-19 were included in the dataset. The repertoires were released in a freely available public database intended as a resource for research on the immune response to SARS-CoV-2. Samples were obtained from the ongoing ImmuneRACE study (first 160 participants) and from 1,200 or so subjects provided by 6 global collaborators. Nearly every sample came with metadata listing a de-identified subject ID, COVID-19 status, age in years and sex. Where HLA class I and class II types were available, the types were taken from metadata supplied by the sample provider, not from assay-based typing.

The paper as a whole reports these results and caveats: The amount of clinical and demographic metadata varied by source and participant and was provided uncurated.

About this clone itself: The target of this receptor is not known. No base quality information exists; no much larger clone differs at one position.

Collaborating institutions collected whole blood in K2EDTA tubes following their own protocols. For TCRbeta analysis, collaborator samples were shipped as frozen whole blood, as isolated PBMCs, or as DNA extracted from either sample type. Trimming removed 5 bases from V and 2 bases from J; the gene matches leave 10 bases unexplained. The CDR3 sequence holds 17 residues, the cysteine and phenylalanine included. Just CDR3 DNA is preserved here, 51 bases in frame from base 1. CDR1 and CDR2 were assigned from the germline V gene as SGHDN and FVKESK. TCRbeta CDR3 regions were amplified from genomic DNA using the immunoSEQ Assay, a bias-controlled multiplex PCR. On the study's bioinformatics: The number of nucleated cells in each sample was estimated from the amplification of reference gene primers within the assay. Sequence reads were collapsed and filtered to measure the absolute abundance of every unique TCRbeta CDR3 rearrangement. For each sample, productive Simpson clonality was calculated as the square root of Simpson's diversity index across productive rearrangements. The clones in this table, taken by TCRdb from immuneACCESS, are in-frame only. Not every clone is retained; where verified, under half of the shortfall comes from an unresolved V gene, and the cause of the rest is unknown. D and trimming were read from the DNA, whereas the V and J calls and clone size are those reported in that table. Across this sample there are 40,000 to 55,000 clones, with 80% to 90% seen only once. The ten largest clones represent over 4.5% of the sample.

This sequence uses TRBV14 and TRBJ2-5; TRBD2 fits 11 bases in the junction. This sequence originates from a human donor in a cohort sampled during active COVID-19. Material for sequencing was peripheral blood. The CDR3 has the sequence CASSIAGGPARQETQYF. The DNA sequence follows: TGTGCCAGCAGCATAGCGGGGGGGCCGGCTCGGCAAGAGACCCAGTACTTC. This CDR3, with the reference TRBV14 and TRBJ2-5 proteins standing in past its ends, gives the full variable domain EAGVTQFPSHSVIEKGQTVTLRCDPISGHDNLYWYRRVMGKEIKFLLHFVKESKQDESGMPNNRFLAERTGGTYSTLKVQPAELEDSGVYFCASSIAGGPARQETQYFGPGTRLLVL.